Below are 32 T cell receptor beta chains sequenced from a single sample in a study of T cells in women clearing cervical HPV infection. Generated by immunoSEQ multiplex PCR, the TCRdb table keeps only in-frame clones and is missing some. The sample data list 25,000 to 35,000 clones. The sequenced sample was blood buffy coat. Every receptor here comes from a woman aged 18 to 69 with a cervical HPV16 infection that either progressed to CIN3+ or cleared (not recorded which).

Note on this clone: With the read ending 3 residues before the CDR3 end, the germline J gene is used to fill in that end. V and J are TRBV19 and TRBJ2-5; 10 positions match TRBD1. This CDR3 is built from 14 residues. The V segment lost 4 bases and the J segment 3 bases; nucleotides outside the gene matches: 2. The germline V gene encodes CDR1 LNHDA and CDR2 SQIVND (reference sequence). Partial CDR3 DNA: TGTGCCAGTAGTAGCGGACAGGGGGAAGAGACC. Translating it yields CASSSGQGEET. The CDR3 reads in full as CASSSGQGEETQYF.

Of note for this clone: The observed sequence ends 3 residues before the CDR3 terminus, with the missing tail filled in from the germline J gene. V is TRBV12-3 or TRBV12-4 and J is TRBJ2-1; 14 bases align to TRBD2. V trimming: 3 bases; J trimming: 9 bases; junction bases outside the gene matches: 1. The CDR3 length is 14 residues. This CDR3 is CASSFGLAGGEQFF. The sequenced part of the CDR3 DNA is TGTGCCAGCAGTTTCGGACTAGCGGGAGGTGAG.

On this clone itself: The read gets to within 3 residues of the CDR3 end, and the germline J gene fills in the rest. J is TRBJ1-6 and V is TRBV20-1; D gene unclear. V gave up 3 bases and J gave up 0 bases, with 15 bases separating them. Germline V gene lookup returns CDR1 DFQATT and CDR2 SNEGSKA (reference sequence). This CDR3 spans 17 amino acids. Partial CDR3 DNA: TGCAGTGCTAGGGTCCCAGGTCCAAGCTCCTATAATTCACCC. Translated: CSARVPGPSSYNSP. The full CDR3 sequence reads CSARVPGPSSYNSPLHF.

A word on this clone: The CDR3 goes on 3 residues after the read ends, and that part is filled in from the germline J gene. The chain links TRBV20-1 to TRBJ2-3; unclear D gene. Germline loops: CDR1 DFQATT, CDR2 SNEGSKA (reference sequence). The CDR3 runs 13 residues. The V end was cut by 7 bases, the J end by 2 bases, with 13 bases between. The CDR3 here is CSVIKRLTDTQYF. CDR3 DNA, as far as it was read: TGCAGTGTAATTAAACGACTCACAGATACG.

As regards this clone: The observed sequence ends 3 residues before the CDR3 terminus, with the missing tail filled in from the germline J gene. V is TRBV19 and J is TRBJ1-2, with D uncertain. Germline CDR1 LNHDA, CDR2 SQIVND (reference sequence). Trimming left V 3 bases short and J 5 bases short, with 4 bases between. CDR3 length equals 11 residues. CDR3 DNA, as far as it was read: TGTGCCAGTAGTATCGGTTATGGC. Its translation: CASSIGYG. The CDR3 reads in full as CASSIGYGYTF.

To note about this clone: Read sequence stops 3 residues before the CDR3 end, and the germline J gene provides the missing end. V and J are TRBV12-3 or TRBV12-4 and TRBJ2-3; 8 bases align to TRBD1. With V trimmed by 2 bases and J by 4 bases, 2 bases remained unmatched. The CDR3 totals 14 residues. The CDR3 reads CASSLQGAADTQYF. The CDR3 DNA, read in part, is TGTGCCAGCAGTTTACAGGGGGCTGCAGATACG.

A note on this clone: Sequencing ends 3 residues short of the CDR3 end; the germline J gene provides the rest. The gene calls are TRBV10-3 and TRBJ2-3; D is undetermined. CDR1 is ENHRY and CDR2 is SYGVKD in the germline V gene. CDR3 length: 13 residues. V lost 5 bases and J lost 8, with 14 bases in between. The CDR3 is CAISQETKGTQYF. The CDR3 bases that were read are TGTGCCATCAGTCAGGAGACGAAAGGTACG.

Points on this clone: The sequenced fragment ends 3 residues before the CDR3 boundary, so the rest is inferred from the germline J gene. The genes are TRBV13 and TRBJ2-1; TRBD1 aligns across 11 bases. Per the germline V gene, CDR1 is PRHDT and CDR2 is FYEKMQ (reference sequence). The CDR3 runs to 17 residues. Trimming at V came to 5 bases and at J to 2 bases, leaving 8 bases not matched to a gene. CDR3 DNA, as far as it was read: TGTGCCAGCAGCCACCAGGGGGGACAGGGGGCCTACAATGAG. It encodes CASSHQGGQGAYNE. The whole CDR3 protein reads CASSHQGGQGAYNEQFF.

On this clone itself: The read terminates 3 residues ahead of where the CDR3 ends, so the germline J gene completes it. The chain links TRBV20-1 to TRBJ2-3; tentative D call: TRBD1 (6 bases). CDR1 and CDR2 (germline): DFQATT, SNEGSKA (reference sequence). CDR3 length: 13 amino acids. CDR3 loop: CSARGTEQETQYF. The CDR3 DNA, read in part, is TGCAGTGCTAGAGGGACAGAGCAAGAGACG.

Concerning this clone: From the germline J gene comes the end of the CDR3, since the read stops 3 residues before it. The chain employs TRBV4-2 and TRBJ2-7; D may be TRBD2 (6 bases). The ends were cut back, 1 base at V and 1 base at J, with 11 bases in the middle. This CDR3 comprises 15 residues. Germline V gene lookup returns CDR1 LGHNA and CDR2 YNFKEQ. CDR3 sequence: CASSQVRDSSYEQYF. Incomplete CDR3 DNA: TGTGCCAGCAGCCAAGTCCGGGACTCTTCCTACGAG.

A word on this clone: The DNA ends 3 residues before the CDR3 does, and the rest of the CDR3 is filled in from the germline J gene. J is TRBJ2-1 and V is TRBV5-1, with 10 bases identical to TRBD2. Germline V gene sequence: CDR1 SGHRS, CDR2 YFSETQ. V shed 5 bases, J shed 3 bases, and the junction held 5 bases outside the gene matches. The CDR3 loop spans 15 amino acids. The CDR3 region is CASRVAGGIYNEQFF. The sequenced CDR3 bases are TGCGCCAGCAGGGTAGCGGGAGGAATCTACAATGAG.

Notes on this clone: The read finishes 3 residues shy of the CDR3 end, and the germline J gene is used to complete it. The rearrangement joins TRBV6-4 to TRBJ2-1; D gene uncertain. Between the trimmed V and J ends, which lost 0 bases and 6 bases, there was a span of 9 bases. Germline V gene sequence: CDR1 MRHNA, CDR2 SNTAGT. There are 14 residues in the CDR3. The covered CDR3 bases are TGTGCCAGCAGTGACTCCCCAGGTACCAATGAG. This gives the protein CASSDSPGTNE. The whole CDR3 is CASSDSPGTNEQFF.

Notes on this clone: The sequence runs out 3 residues before the end of the CDR3; the remainder is reconstructed from the germline J gene. The chain recombines TRBV2 with TRBJ1-2, with D possibly TRBD1 on 5 matching bases. The V end was cut by 3 bases, the J end by 5 bases, with 13 bases between. CDR1 SNHLY and CDR2 FYNNEI come from the germline V gene. This CDR3 is built from 14 residues. The covered CDR3 bases are TGTGCCAGCAGTGAGACGGCTGGGGGGTATGGC. Protein product: CASSETAGGYG. The whole CDR3 sequence is CASSETAGGYGYTF.

With regard to this clone: Coverage ceases 3 residues before the CDR3 finishes, and the germline J gene fills in the end. The rearrangement joins TRBV11-2 to TRBJ1-6, with 7 nucleotides matching TRBD1. The CDR3 has 15 residues. Trimming cost V 4 bases and J 3 bases; bases outside gene matches: 3. Germline V gene lookup returns CDR1 SGHAT and CDR2 FQNNGV. The covered CDR3 bases are TGTGCCAGCAGCTCAAGACAGGGCTATAATTCACCC. This translates into CASSSRQGYNSP. The whole CDR3 sequence reads CASSSRQGYNSPLHF. Full variable domain (outside the CDR3, taken from reference TRBV11-2 and TRBJ1-6): EAGVAQSPRYKIIEKRQSVAFWCNPISGHATLYWYQQILGQGPKLLIQFQNNGVVDDSQLPKDRFSAERLKGVDSTLKIQPAKLEDSAVYLCASSSRQGYNSPLHFGNGTRLTVT.

The DNA read from the CDR3 is TGTGCCAGCAGTTATTCGCGGGGGGGCCTAACCACAGATACG. Translating gives CASSYSRGGLTTDT. In full, the CDR3 reads CASSYSRGGLTTDTQYF. J is TRBJ2-3 and V is TRBV6-2 or TRBV6-3, with TRBD2 identical over 9 bases. The CDR3 extends 3 residues past the end of the read, so its final part is completed from the germline J gene. J gave up 2 bases and V 3 bases, and 9 bases lay outside the gene matches. The CDR3 totals 17 residues. Per germline, CDR1 MNHEY and CDR2 SVGEGT.

Note on this clone: The missing CDR3 end, 3 residues past where the read stops, is filled in from the germline J gene. V usage is TRBV2 and J usage is TRBJ1-4; possibly TRBD1 for D (5 bases). Germline lookup yields CDR1 SNHLY and CDR2 FYNNEI. The V and J ends lost 8 bases and 5 bases respectively, with 15 bases between them. The CDR3 contains 14 residues. The sequenced CDR3 bases are TGTGCCAGCCACGAGGAGAGGGGAAATGAAAAA. It codes for CASHEERGNEK. The complete CDR3 protein is CASHEERGNEKLFF. The full variable domain, with the rest looked up from reference TRBV2 and TRBJ1-4, is EPEVTQTPSHQVTQMGQEVILRCVPISNHLYFYWYRQILGQKVEFLVSFYNNEISEKSEIFDDQFSVERPDGSNFTLKIRSTKLEDSAMYFCASHEERGNEKLFFGSGTQLSVL.

This clone is medium-sized (0.01 to 0.1%) by frequency. From the germline J gene comes the end of the CDR3, since the read stops 3 residues before it. The V and J genes are TRBV7-2 and TRBJ2-3, with no clear D. The length of the CDR3 is 15 residues. CDR1 and CDR2 (germline): SGHTA, FQGNSA. V was clipped by 5 bases and J by 0 bases, with 12 bases between them. CDR3 region: CASSPIAASTDTQYF. CDR3 DNA (partial): TGTGCCAGCAGCCCGATAGCAGCTAGCACAGATACG.

With respect to this clone: The CDR3 is cut off 3 residues early in the read; its end comes from the germline J gene. This rearrangement joins TRBV20-1 to TRBJ1-1, with D perhaps matching TRBD1 (6 bases). CDR1 and CDR2 (germline): DFQATT, SNEGSKA (reference sequence). V was shortened by 3 bases and J by 0 bases, with 11 bases between the two germline ends. The CDR3 has 14 residues. CDR3 in amino acids: CSASQQGLNTEAFF. The DNA read from the CDR3 is TGCAGTGCTAGCCAACAGGGATTGAACACTGAA.

A note on this clone: The read gets to within 3 residues of the CDR3 end, and the germline J gene fills in the rest. The genes are TRBV7-8 and TRBJ2-1; 10 nucleotides align to TRBD2. Trimming cost V 3 bases and J 7 bases; bases outside gene matches: 9. The CDR3 totals 16 residues. From germline, CDR1 is SGHVS and CDR2 FQNEAQ. The sequenced CDR3 bases are TGTGCCAGCAGCTTGACACCCAGCGGGGGGGTTAATGAG. Amino acid sequence: CASSLTPSGGVNE. The CDR3 as a whole reads CASSLTPSGGVNEQFF.

Concerning this clone itself: The sequence runs out 3 residues before the end of the CDR3; the remainder is reconstructed from the germline J gene. The chain combines TRBV28 with TRBJ2-5; tentative D call: TRBD1 (5 bases). The CDR3 has 14 amino acids. Germline values: CDR1 MDHEN, CDR2 SYDVKM. Trimming removed 6 bases at V and 0 bases at J, with 11 bases between. The CDR3 region is CASRTTGYQETQYF. The CDR3 bases that were read are TGTGCCAGCAGAACTACAGGCTACCAAGAGACC.

With respect to this clone: The sequenced fragment ends 3 residues before the CDR3 boundary, so the rest is inferred from the germline J gene. The genes are TRBV10-1 and TRBJ2-3; TRBD1 matches at 9 bases. Trimming took 3 bases from V and 1 from J; bases not matched to a gene: 5. CDR1 is WNHNN, CDR2 SYGVQD, per germline (reference sequence). This CDR3 comprises 16 residues. Partial CDR3 DNA: TGCGCCAGCAGTGACATTCGGGACAGGGGCACAGATACG. It is translated as CASSDIRDRGTDT. The entire CDR3 is CASSDIRDRGTDTQYF.

On this clone: The read ends 3 residues shy of where the CDR3 ends; the end is completed using the germline J gene. The gene calls are TRBV7-2 and TRBJ1-1, with 8 nucleotides matching TRBD1. This CDR3 has 14 amino acids. Germline CDR1 is SGHTA and CDR2 is FQGNSA. The V and J ends lost 5 bases and 5 bases, in that order; junction bases with no gene match: 7. The sequenced part of the CDR3 DNA is TGTGCCAGCAGCGCCCTGGACAGGGATACTGAA. Translation gives CASSALDRDTE. The complete CDR3 protein is CASSALDRDTEAFF. The complete variable domain, with remaining parts taken from reference TRBV7-2 and TRBJ1-1, reads GAGVSQSPSNKVTEKGKDVELRCDPISGHTALYWYRQSLGQGLEFLIYFQGNSAPDKSGLPSDRFSAERTGGSVSTLTIQRTQQEDSAVYLCASSALDRDTEAFFGQGTRLTVV.

About this clone: The observed sequence ends 3 residues before the CDR3 terminus, with the missing tail filled in from the germline J gene. V and J are TRBV7-3 and TRBJ2-1, with 7 bases aligning to TRBD2. CDR3 length: 15 residues. V shed 3 bases, J shed 3 bases, and the junction held 5 bases outside the gene matches. In germline, CDR1 is SGHTA, CDR2 FQGTGA. The sequenced part of the CDR3 DNA is TGTGCCAGCAGCTTCACCGGGACTAACTACAATGAG. Its translation: CASSFTGTNYNE. The CDR3 reads in full as CASSFTGTNYNEQFF.

To note about this clone: The CDR3 is cut off 3 residues early in the read; its end comes from the germline J gene. The rearrangement joins TRBV2 to TRBJ2-2, with 9 bases matching TRBD1. The CDR3 length is 14 residues. Germline V gene lookup returns CDR1 SNHLY and CDR2 FYNNEI. The CDR3 region is CASGTGGLVSPLFF. The DNA read from the CDR3 is TGTGCCAGCGGTACAGGGGGCTTAGTTTCACCG. Together with reference TRBV2 and TRBJ2-2, the CDR3 gives the full variable domain: EPEVTQTPSHQVTQMGQEVILRCVPISNHLYFYWYRQILGQKVEFLVSFYNNEISEKSEIFDDQFSVERPDGSNFTLKIRSTKLEDSAMYFCASGTGGLVSPLFFGEGSRLTVL.

A note on this clone: Read coverage stops 3 residues before the CDR3 terminus; the germline J gene supplies the remainder. The chain combines TRBV20-1 with TRBJ2-1; 11 nucleotides align to TRBD2. This CDR3 contains 14 residues. Looked up from germline, CDR1 is DFQATT and CDR2 is SNEGSKA (reference sequence). V trimming: 4 bases; J trimming: 7 bases; junction bases outside the gene matches: 6. CDR3 DNA (partial): TGCAGTGCTAATAGCGGGAGGGCCAATAATGAG. Residues: CSANSGRANNE. The whole CDR3 protein reads CSANSGRANNEQFF.

In regard to this clone: The read is 3 residues too short to cover the CDR3 end, so that end is filled in from the germline J gene. V is TRBV30 and J is TRBJ2-2; a possible D gene is TRBD2 (7 bases). This CDR3 has 16 residues. In germline, CDR1 is GTSNPN, CDR2 SVGIG (reference sequence). Trimming pared 0 bases from V and 4 bases from J, leaving 15 bases between. CDR3 DNA, as far as it was read: TGTGCCTGGAGTGTTTCCCGCGGGGGCCCCACCGGGGAG. This translates into CAWSVSRGGPTGE. The CDR3 in its entirety is CAWSVSRGGPTGELFF.

Worth noting for this clone: The read gets to within 3 residues of the CDR3 end, and the germline J gene fills in the rest. The chain recombines TRBV6-1 with TRBJ1-2; the D is unclear. The CDR3 is 13 amino acids. Germline-derived CDR1 and CDR2 are MNHNS and SASEGT. V lost 0 bases, J lost 4 bases, and 6 bases lay in between. Partial CDR3 DNA: TGTGCCAGCAGTGAAGCGGGCTTCTATGGC. This encodes CASSEAGFYG. In full, the CDR3 is CASSEAGFYGYTF.

As to this clone: The read is 3 residues too short to cover the CDR3 end, so that end is filled in from the germline J gene. This chain links TRBV2 with TRBJ2-3; possible D gene TRBD1, 6 bases. Germline V gene data show CDR1 as SNHLY and CDR2 as FYNNEI. V was shortened by 5 bases and J by 1 base, with 10 bases between the two germline ends. There are 14 residues in the CDR3. CDR3: CASSHRQGTDTQYF. The part of the CDR3 DNA that was read is TGTGCCAGCAGTCACCGACAGGGCACAGATACG.

About this clone itself: The read falls 3 residues short of the CDR3 end, and the missing part is taken from the germline J gene. V is TRBV7-6 and J is TRBJ2-2, with D hard to call. Trimming stripped 5 bases from V and 0 bases from J, with 13 bases between. The germline V gene has CDR1 SGHVS and CDR2 FNYEAQ. The CDR3 totals 16 residues. The CDR3 spells CASSRSSGANTGELFF. The CDR3 DNA, read in part, is TGTGCCAGCAGCCGTAGCTCTGGTGCGAACACCGGGGAG.

Of note for this clone: The read is 3 residues too short to cover the CDR3 end, so that end is filled in from the germline J gene. This chain connects TRBV10-1 to TRBJ1-1; possible D gene TRBD1, 5 bases. The CDR3 has 12 amino acids. In germline, CDR1 is WNHNN, CDR2 SYGVQD (reference sequence). V gave up 8 bases and J gave up 3 bases, with 10 bases separating them. This chain's CDR3 is CASGGGDTEAFF. The CDR3 bases that were read are TGCGCCAGCGGTGGGGGGGACACTGAA.

Concerning this clone: The CDR3 end lies 3 residues beyond the end of the read and is filled in from the germline J gene. The J gene is TRBJ2-7, the V gene TRBV5-5; TRBD2 is a possible D gene (7 bases). Trimming removed 6 bases at V and 5 bases at J, with 15 bases between. The CDR3 sequence is 13 residues long. Germline loops: CDR1 SGHKS, CDR2 YYEKEE (reference sequence). The DNA read from the CDR3 is TGTGCCAGCACTCAAGGGGGGGGCCACGAG. It codes for CASTQGGGHE. From start to end, the CDR3 is CASTQGGGHEQYF.

As regards this clone: The read comes to an end 3 residues before the CDR3 does, leaving the germline J gene to fill in the end. The V and J genes are TRBV7-9 and TRBJ1-4; tentatively, D is TRBD1 (6 bases). The CDR3 is 15 amino acids. Between the trimmed V and J ends, which lost 0 bases and 5 bases, there was a span of 10 bases. Germline V gene lookup returns CDR1 SEHNR and CDR2 FQNEAQ (reference sequence). The CDR3 DNA, read in part, is TGTGCCAGCAGCTTAGCGAGGGGGGGAAATGAAAAA. Its translation: CASSLARGGNEK. The entire CDR3 protein is CASSLARGGNEKLFF.